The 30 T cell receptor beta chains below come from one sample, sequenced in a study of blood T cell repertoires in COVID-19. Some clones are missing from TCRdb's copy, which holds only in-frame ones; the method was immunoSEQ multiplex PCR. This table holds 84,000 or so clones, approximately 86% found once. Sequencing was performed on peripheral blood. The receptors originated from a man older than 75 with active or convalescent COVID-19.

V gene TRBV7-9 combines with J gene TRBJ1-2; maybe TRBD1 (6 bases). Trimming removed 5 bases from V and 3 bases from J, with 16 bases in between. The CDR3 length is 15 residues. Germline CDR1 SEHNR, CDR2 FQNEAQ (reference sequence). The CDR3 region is CASSPGQPRDYGYTF. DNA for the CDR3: TGTGCCAGCAGCCCGGGACAACCTCGGGACTATGGCTACACCTTC.

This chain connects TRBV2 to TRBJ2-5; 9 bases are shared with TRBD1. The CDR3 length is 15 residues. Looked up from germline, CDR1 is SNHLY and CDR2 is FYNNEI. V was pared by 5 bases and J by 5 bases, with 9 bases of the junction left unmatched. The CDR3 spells CASSREQGAGETQYF. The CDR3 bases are TGTGCCAGCAGTAGAGAACAGGGGGCGGGTGAGACCCAGTACTTC.

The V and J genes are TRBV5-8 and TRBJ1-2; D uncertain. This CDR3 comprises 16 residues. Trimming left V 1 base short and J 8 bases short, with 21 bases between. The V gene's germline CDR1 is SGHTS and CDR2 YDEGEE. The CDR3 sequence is CASSLQSGLTALGYTF. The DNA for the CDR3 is TGTGCCAGCAGCTTGCAATCAGGACTTACCGCCCTCGGCTACACCTTC.

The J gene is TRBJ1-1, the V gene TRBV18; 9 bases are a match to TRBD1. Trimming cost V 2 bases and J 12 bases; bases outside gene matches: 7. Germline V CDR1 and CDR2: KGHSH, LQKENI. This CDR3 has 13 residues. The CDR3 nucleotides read TGTGCCAGCTCACCAACCGGACAGGGGCGGACTTTCTTT. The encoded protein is CASSPTGQGRTFF.

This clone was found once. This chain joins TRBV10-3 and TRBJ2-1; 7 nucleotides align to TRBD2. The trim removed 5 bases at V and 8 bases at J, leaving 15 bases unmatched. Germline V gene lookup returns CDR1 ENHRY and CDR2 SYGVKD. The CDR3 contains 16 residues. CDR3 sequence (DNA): TGTGCCATCAGTCAGAGTATCGGGGAGGGCCACGATGAGCAGTTCTTC. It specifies CAISQSIGEGHDEQFF.

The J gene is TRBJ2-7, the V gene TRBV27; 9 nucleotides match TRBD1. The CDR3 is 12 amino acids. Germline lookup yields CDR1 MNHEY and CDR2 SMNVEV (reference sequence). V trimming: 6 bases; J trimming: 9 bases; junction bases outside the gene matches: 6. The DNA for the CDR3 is TGTGCCAGCAGCTGGACAGGGGAGACGCAGTACGTC. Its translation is CASSWTGETQYV.

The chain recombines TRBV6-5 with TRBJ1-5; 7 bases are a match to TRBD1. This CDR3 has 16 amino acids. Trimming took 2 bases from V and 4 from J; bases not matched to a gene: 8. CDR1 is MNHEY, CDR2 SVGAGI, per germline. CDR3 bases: TGTGCCAGCAGTTACGGGACAGCCAGCCTTAATCAGCCCCAGCATTTT. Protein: CASSYGTASLNQPQHF.

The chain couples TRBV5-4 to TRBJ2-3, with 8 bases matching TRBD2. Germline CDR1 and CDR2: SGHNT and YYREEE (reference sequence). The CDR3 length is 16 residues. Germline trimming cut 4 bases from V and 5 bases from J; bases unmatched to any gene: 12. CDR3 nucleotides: TGTGCCAGCAGCGCGTCCGGACTAGCCGGGGGAGATACGCAGTATTTT. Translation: CASSASGLAGGDTQYF.

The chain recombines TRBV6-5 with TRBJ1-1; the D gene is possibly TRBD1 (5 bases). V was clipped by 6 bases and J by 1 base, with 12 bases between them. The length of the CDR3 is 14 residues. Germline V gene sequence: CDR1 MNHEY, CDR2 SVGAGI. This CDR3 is CASRAPGGNTEAFF. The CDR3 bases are TGTGCCAGCAGGGCCCCCGGGGGGAACACTGAAGCTTTCTTT.

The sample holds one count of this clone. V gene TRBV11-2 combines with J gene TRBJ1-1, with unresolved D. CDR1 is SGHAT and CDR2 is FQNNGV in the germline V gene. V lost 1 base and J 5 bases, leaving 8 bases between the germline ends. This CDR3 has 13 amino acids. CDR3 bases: TGTGCCAGCAGCTTAGGGACGGGGACTGAAGCTTTCTTT. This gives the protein CASSLGTGTEAFF. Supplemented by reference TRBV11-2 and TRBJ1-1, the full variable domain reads EAGVAQSPRYKIIEKRQSVAFWCNPISGHATLYWYQQILGQGPKLLIQFQNNGVVDDSQLPKDRFSAERLKGVDSTLKIQPAKLEDSAVYLCASSLGTGTEAFFGQGTRLTVV.

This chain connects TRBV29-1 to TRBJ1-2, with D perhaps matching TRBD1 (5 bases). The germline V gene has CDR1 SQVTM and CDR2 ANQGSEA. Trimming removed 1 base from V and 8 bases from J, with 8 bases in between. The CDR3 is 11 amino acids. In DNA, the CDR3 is TGCAGCGTTGAAGGGGGCTCAGGCTACACCTTC. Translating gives CSVEGGSGYTF.

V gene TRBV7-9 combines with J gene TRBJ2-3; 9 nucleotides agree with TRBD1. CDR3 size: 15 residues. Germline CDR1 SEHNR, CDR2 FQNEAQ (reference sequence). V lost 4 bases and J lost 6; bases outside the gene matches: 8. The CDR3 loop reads CASSSTGTGIDTQYF. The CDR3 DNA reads TGTGCCAGCAGCTCCACCGGGACAGGGATCGATACGCAGTATTTT.

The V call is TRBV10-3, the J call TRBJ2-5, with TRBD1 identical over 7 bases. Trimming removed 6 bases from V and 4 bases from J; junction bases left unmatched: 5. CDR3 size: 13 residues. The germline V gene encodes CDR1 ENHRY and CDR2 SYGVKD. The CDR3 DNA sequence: TGTGCCATCAGGCCGGGACAGTTAGAGACCCAGTACTTC. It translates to CAIRPGQLETQYF.

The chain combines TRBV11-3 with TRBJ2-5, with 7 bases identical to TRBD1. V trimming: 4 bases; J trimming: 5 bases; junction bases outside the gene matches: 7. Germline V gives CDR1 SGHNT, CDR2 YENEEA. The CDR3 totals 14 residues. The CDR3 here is CASSSQGRGETQYF. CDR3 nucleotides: TGTGCCAGCAGCTCACAGGGGCGAGGGGAGACCCAGTACTTC.

The CDR3 spells CASSAQANTGELFF. The DNA of the CDR3 is TGTGCCAGCAGTGCCCAGGCGAACACCGGGGAGCTGTTTTTT. This chain uses TRBV6-4 with TRBJ2-2; no firm D call. This CDR3 is built from 14 residues. Germline loops: CDR1 MRHNA, CDR2 SNTAGT. V was cut by 4 bases and J by 0 bases, with 6 bases left in between.

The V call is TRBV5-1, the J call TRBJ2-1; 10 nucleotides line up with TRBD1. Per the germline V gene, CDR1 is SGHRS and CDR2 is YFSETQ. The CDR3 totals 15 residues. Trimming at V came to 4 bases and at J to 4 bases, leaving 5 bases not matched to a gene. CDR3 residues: CASSRGQGGYNEQFF. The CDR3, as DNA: TGCGCCAGCAGCCGAGGACAGGGGGGGTACAATGAGCAGTTCTTC. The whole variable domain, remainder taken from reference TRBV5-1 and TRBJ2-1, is KAGVTQTPRYLIKTRGQQVTLSCSPISGHRSVSWYQQTPGQGLQFLFEYFSETQRNKGNFPGRFSGRQFSNSRSEMNVSTLELGDSALYLCASSRGQGGYNEQFFGPGTRLTVL.

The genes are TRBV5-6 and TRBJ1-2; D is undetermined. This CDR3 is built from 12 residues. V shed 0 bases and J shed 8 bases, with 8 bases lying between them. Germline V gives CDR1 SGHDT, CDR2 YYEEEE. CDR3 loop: CASSLVAGGYTF. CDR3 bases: TGTGCCAGCAGCTTGGTTGCGGGAGGCTACACCTTC.

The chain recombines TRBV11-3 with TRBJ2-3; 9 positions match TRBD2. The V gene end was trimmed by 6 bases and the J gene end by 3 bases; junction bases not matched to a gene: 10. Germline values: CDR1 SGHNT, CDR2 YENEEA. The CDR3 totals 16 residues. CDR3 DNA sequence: TGTGCCAGCAGTCCCCGACTAGCGGCCCTAACAGATACGCAGTATTTT. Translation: CASSPRLAALTDTQYF.

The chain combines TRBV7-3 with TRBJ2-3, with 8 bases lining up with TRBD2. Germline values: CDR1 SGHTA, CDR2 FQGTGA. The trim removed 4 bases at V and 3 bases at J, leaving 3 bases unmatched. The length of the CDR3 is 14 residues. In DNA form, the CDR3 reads TGTGCCAGCAGCTCGGGACTAGATACAGATACGCAGTATTTT. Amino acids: CASSSGLDTDTQYF.

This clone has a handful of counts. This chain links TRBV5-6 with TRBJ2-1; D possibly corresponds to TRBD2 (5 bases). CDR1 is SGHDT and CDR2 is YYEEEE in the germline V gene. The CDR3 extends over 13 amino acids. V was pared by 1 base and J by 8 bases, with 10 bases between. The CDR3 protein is CASSLYGMDEQFF. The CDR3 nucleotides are TGTGCCAGCAGCTTGTACGGGATGGATGAGCAGTTCTTC. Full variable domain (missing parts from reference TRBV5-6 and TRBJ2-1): DAGVTQSPTHLIKTRGQQVTLRCSPKSGHDTVSWYQQALGQGPQFIFQYYEEEERQRGNFPDRFSGHQFPNYSSELNVNALLLGDSALYLCASSLYGMDEQFFGPGTRLTVL.

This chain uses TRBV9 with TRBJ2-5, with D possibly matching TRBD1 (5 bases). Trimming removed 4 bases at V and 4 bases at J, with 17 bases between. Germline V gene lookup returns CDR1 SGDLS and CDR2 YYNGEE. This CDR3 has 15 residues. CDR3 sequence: CASSRTIGEGETQYF. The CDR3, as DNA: TGTGCCAGCAGCCGCACGATAGGGGAAGGAGAGACCCAGTACTTC.

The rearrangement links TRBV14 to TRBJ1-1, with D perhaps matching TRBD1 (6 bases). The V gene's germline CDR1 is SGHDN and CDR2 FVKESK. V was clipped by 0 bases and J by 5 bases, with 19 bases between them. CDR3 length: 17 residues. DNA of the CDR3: TGTGCCAGCAGCCAAGAAACAGGGAGTATGGGGTGGACTGAAGCTTTCTTT. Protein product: CASSQETGSMGWTEAFF.

CDR3 loop: CASSPGQGAYEQYV. The DNA of the CDR3 is TGTGCCAGCAGCCCGGGACAGGGGGCTTACGAGCAGTACGTC. The chain couples TRBV11-2 to TRBJ2-7; 12 bases match TRBD1. This CDR3 contains 14 residues. V dropped 5 bases and J dropped 4; count of bases not matched to a gene: 3. Germline V gene sequence: CDR1 SGHAT, CDR2 FQNNGV.

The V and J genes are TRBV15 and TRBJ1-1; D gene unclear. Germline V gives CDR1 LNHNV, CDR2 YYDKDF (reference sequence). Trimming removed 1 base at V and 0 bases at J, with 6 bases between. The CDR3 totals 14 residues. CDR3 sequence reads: CATSRAIMNTEAFF. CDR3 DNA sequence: TGTGCCACCAGCAGAGCAATCATGAACACTGAAGCTTTCTTT.

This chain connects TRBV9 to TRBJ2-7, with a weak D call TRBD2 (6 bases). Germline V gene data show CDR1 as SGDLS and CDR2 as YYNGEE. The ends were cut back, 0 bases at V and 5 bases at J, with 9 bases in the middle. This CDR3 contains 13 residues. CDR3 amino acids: CASSVAPGDEQYV. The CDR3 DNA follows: TGTGCCAGCAGCGTAGCTCCGGGGGACGAGCAGTACGTC.

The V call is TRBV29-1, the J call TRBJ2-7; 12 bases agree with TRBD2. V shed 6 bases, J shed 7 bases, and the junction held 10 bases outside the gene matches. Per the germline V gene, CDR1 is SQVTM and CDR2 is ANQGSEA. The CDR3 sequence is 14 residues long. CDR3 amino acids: CSVAHGLAGTEQYV. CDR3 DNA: TGCAGCGTCGCACACGGACTAGCGGGGACGGAGCAGTACGTC.

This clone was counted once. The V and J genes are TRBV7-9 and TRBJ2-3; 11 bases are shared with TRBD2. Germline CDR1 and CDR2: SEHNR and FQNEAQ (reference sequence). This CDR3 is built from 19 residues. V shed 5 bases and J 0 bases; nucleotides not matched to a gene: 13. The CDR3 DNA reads TGTGCCAGCAGCCCGCTCGTAGTAGCGGGAGGGCCTAGCACAGATACGCAGTATTTT. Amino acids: CASSPLVVAGGPSTDTQYF.

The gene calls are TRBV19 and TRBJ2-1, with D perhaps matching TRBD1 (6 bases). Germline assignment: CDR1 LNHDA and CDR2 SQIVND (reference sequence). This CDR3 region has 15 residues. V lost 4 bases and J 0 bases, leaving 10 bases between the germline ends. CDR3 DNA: TGTGCCAGTAGTAAACAGGGTGACTCCTACAATGAGCAGTTCTTC. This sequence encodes CASSKQGDSYNEQFF.

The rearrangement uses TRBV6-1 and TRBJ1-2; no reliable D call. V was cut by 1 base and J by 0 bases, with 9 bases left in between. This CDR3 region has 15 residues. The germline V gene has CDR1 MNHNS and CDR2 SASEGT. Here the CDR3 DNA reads TGTGCCAGCAGTGAAGTGGGAGAGGCTAACTATGGCTACACCTTC. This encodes CASSEVGEANYGYTF.

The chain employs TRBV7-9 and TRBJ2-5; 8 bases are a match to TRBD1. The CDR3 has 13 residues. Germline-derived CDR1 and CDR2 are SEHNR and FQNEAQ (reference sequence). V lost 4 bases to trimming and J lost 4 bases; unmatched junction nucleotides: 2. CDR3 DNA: TGTGCCAGCAGCTGGACAGGGCCAGAGACCCAGTACTTC. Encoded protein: CASSWTGPETQYF.